This T cell receptor (beta chain) originates from a study of T cells expressing NK-cell markers. Study-wide context: There were seven HCMV-seropositive donors and one seronegative donor among the eight sequenced.

Production of TCR beta cDNA relied on 5'RACE template switching with UMIs. Each CDR3 protein gets one entry in TCRdb, which reprocessed the 5' RACE reads and gives no DNA. Its clone listing holds 400,000 or so distinct CDR3 sequences. On this clonotype: What it binds is not known.

The germline V gene has CDR1 SEHNR and CDR2 FQNEAQ (reference sequence). This CDR3 is 14 amino acids long. Regarding the study as a whole: Roughly six donors showed dominant NKG2C+ clonotypes comprising about 1.0-8% of their CD8+ T cells.

This TCR was recovered from a woman between 50 and 59 years old in good health. The chain recombines TRBV7-9 with TRBJ2-1; TCRdb calls TRBD2, which cannot be checked without DNA. Material: blood T cells: a sorted CD56 or NKG2C T cell subset, CD4+ or CD8+ T cells, or bulk PBMC T cells (not recorded which). The CDR3 loop reads CASSSRVLGNEQFF.